This T cell receptor (beta chain) was recovered during a study of blood T cell repertoires in COVID-19. Overall study context: The United States, Italy and Spain provided the acute and convalescent COVID-19 samples.

Seattle's cohort entered during active infection and was followed longitudinally. Sequenced by immunoSEQ multiplex PCR; TCRdb stores in-frame clones only, minus some. The table includes 60,000 to 85,000 clones, 91% detected once. The V end was cut by 5 bases, the J end by 0 bases, with 11 bases between. The CDR3 runs 15 residues. Germline values: CDR1 MDHEN, CDR2 SYDVKM. This clone was seen only a few times. The chain employs TRBV28 and TRBJ1-5; possible D gene TRBD1, 5 bases. The receptor was isolated from a man in his forties with COVID-19, enrolled during active disease. Sequencing used peripheral blood. CDR3 in DNA: TGTGCCAGCAGTGAAGGGGCGAATAGCAATCAGCCCCAGCATTTT. Its protein product is CASSEGANSNQPQHF.